Listed here are 13 T cell receptor beta chains from one sample, sequenced in a study of blood T cell repertoires in COVID-19. TCRdb keeps only in-frame clones here, not all; method: immunoSEQ multiplex PCR. The table has 300,000 to 450,000 clones, roughly 85% seen once. Sequencing used peripheral blood. The receptors originated from a woman under 30 with acute or convalescent COVID-19.

This chain joins TRBV7-8 and TRBJ1-4; D is unclear. Germline values: CDR1 SGHVS, CDR2 FQNEAQ. The ends were cut back, 4 bases at V and 5 bases at J, with 17 bases in the middle. This CDR3 is 16 amino acids long. CDR3 residues: CASSSLTPPQNEKLFF. Written as DNA, the CDR3 is TGTGCCAGCAGCTCCCTGACACCGCCTCAGAATGAAAAACTGTTTTTT.

Written as DNA, the CDR3 is TGTGCCAGCAGCTTAAAGGCAGGGGGCGAGGGCTACACCTTC. It specifies CASSLKAGGEGYTF. The chain employs TRBV7-9 and TRBJ1-2; 8 nucleotides line up with TRBD1. The CDR3 loop spans 14 amino acids. Trimming cost V 2 bases and J 8 bases; bases outside gene matches: 7. Germline CDR1 and CDR2: SEHNR and FQNEAQ (reference sequence).

The chain employs TRBV9 and TRBJ2-3, with 14 bases that match TRBD2. Germline V gene lookup returns CDR1 SGDLS and CDR2 YYNGEE. CDR3 length equals 20 residues. Trimming took 4 bases from V and 0 from J; bases not matched to a gene: 13. CDR3 sequence reads: CASSPRTSGGYTYSTDTQYF. The DNA for the CDR3 is TGTGCCAGCAGCCCCCGGACTAGCGGGGGGTATACTTATAGCACAGATACGCAGTATTTT.

About this clone itself: This may come from a read error, since a much larger clone is one base off. The chain employs TRBV5-4 and TRBJ2-7; D call uncertain. The V end was cut by 3 bases, the J end by 2 bases, with 3 bases between. Germline V CDR1 and CDR2: SGHNT, YYREEE (reference sequence). The CDR3 contains 11 residues. This CDR3 reads CASSSAYEQYF. The CDR3 coding sequence is TGTGCCAGCAGCTCAGCCTACGAGCAGTACTTC.

The J gene is TRBJ2-1, the V gene TRBV28; 14 nucleotides align to TRBD2. V was clipped by 1 base and J by 1 base; unmatched bases: 9. The CDR3 has 20 residues. Germline V gene data show CDR1 as MDHEN and CDR2 as SYDVKM. CDR3: CASSLSAPGLAGDSYNEQFF. The CDR3, as DNA: TGTGCCAGCAGTTTATCGGCACCGGGACTAGCGGGAGATTCCTACAATGAGCAGTTCTTC. Full variable domain (rest looked up from reference TRBV28 and TRBJ2-1): DVKVTQSSRYLVKRTGEKVFLECVQDMDHENMFWYRQDPGLGLRLIYFSYDVKMKEKGDIPEGYSVSREKKERFSLILESASTNQTSMYLCASSLSAPGLAGDSYNEQFFGPGTRLTVL.

This clone has just one count. The V and J genes are TRBV5-4 and TRBJ1-1; a weak D match, TRBD1 (5 bases). The CDR3 has 13 residues. V lost 3 bases to trimming and J lost 3 bases, with 9 bases between them. Germline CDR1 and CDR2: SGHNT and YYREEE (reference sequence). The CDR3 sequence: CASSYRRDTEAFF. The DNA for the CDR3 is TGTGCCAGCAGCTACAGGAGGGACACTGAAGCTTTCTTT. The full variable domain, completed using reference TRBV5-4 and TRBJ1-1, is ETGVTQSPTHLIKTRGQQVTLRCSSQSGHNTVSWYQQALGQGPQFIFQYYREEENGRGNFPPRFSGLQFPNYSSELNVNALELDDSALYLCASSYRRDTEAFFGQGTRLTVV.

This chain connects TRBV9 to TRBJ2-3; 11 nucleotides line up with TRBD2. The CDR3 consists of 16 residues. V was pared by 3 bases and J by 5 bases, with 8 bases of the junction left unmatched. In germline, CDR1 is SGDLS, CDR2 YYNGEE. CDR3 sequence (DNA): TGTGCCAGCAGCGGAGAGCTACTAGCGGGGGAAGATACGCAGTATTTT. The encoded protein is CASSGELLAGEDTQYF.

In nucleotides, the CDR3 is TGTGCCAGTAGTATAGGTGGGACAGGGATCACGGGCGAGCAGTACTTC. Translating gives CASSIGGTGITGEQYF. V usage is TRBV19 and J usage is TRBJ2-7; 9 bases line up with TRBD1. Germline-derived CDR1 and CDR2 are LNHDA and SQIVND (reference sequence). This CDR3 region has 16 residues. V gave up 1 base and J gave up 6 bases; unmatched junction bases: 10.

This clone was picked up a small number of times. The gene calls are TRBV7-8 and TRBJ1-1; D gene unclear. The germline gives CDR1 SGHVS, CDR2 FQNEAQ. V was pared by 1 base and J by 8 bases, with 11 bases between. The CDR3 has 13 amino acids. In nucleotides, the CDR3 is TGTGCCAGCAGCTTAGAGCGGGAAAGGGAAGCTTTCTTT. Protein product: CASSLEREREAFF. Based on the CDR3 plus reference TRBV7-8 and TRBJ1-1, the full variable domain is GAGVSQSPRYKVAKRGQDVALRCDPISGHVSLFWYQQALGQGPEFLTYFQNEAQLDKSGLPSDRFFAERPEGSVSTLKIQRTQQEDSAVYLCASSLEREREAFFGQGTRLTVV.

The V call is TRBV5-1, the J call TRBJ1-6; TRBD1 matches 9 bases. This CDR3 is 14 amino acids long. Unmatched junction bases numbered 6, after V lost 4 bases and J lost 10 bases. Germline V CDR1 and CDR2: SGHRS, YFSETQ. CDR3 sequence reads: CASSPGQGTSPLHF. The CDR3 DNA reads TGCGCCAGCAGCCCCGGACAGGGGACCTCACCCCTCCACTTT. The variable domain in full, completed from reference TRBV5-1 and TRBJ1-6, reads KAGVTQTPRYLIKTRGQQVTLSCSPISGHRSVSWYQQTPGQGLQFLFEYFSETQRNKGNFPGRFSGRQFSNSRSEMNVSTLELGDSALYLCASSPGQGTSPLHFGNGTRLTVT.

V and J are TRBV4-1 and TRBJ2-7; tentatively, D is TRBD2 (5 bases). CDR1 is MGHRA and CDR2 is YSYEKL in the germline V gene. Trimming cost V 4 bases and J 0 bases, with 13 bases left between them. The CDR3 is 15 residues long. The CDR3 DNA reads TGCGCCAGCAGCCTATTAGAGGGATCCTCCTACGAGCAGTACTTC. Residues: CASSLLEGSSYEQYF.

The chain employs TRBV3-1 (or the pseudogene TRBV3-2) and TRBJ2-5; possible D gene TRBD2, 6 bases. Germline CDR1 is LGHDT and CDR2 is YNNKEL (reference sequence). The CDR3 is 21 residues long. The V end lost 0 bases, the J end lost 7 bases, and 33 bases lay between the germline ends. CDR3 bases: TGTGCCAGCAGCCAAGAAAGCCCTTTGGGCAGGGCCCTCCAGCGGCGGGGGACCCAGTACTTC. Amino acid sequence: CASSQESPLGRALQRRGTQYF.

The chain recombines TRBV6-5 with TRBJ1-2; D is possibly TRBD1 (5 bases). Germline CDR1 MNHEY, CDR2 SVGAGI. The CDR3 is 13 amino acids. The V end lost 5 bases, the J end lost 2 bases, and 9 bases lay between the germline ends. CDR3 residues: CASSPRTNYGYTF. The CDR3 DNA reads TGTGCCAGCAGTCCACGGACAAACTATGGCTACACCTTC.